The clone carrying this T cell receptor (beta chain) was picked up many times. Its antigen is not known. The data derive from a study of T cells after yellow fever vaccination. Study-wide results and caveats: The booster response re-showed most primary clones: approximately 95% CD4, approximately 85% CD8. CD4 and CD8 compartments shared a small share of clonotypes, likely from convergent recombination.

MiXCR was run by TCRdb on the 5' RACE reads, yielding one entry per CDR3 protein. The sample consists of 150,000 or so distinct CDR3 sequences, more than 5.5% of them appearing once. The V gene's germline CDR1 is LGHDT and CDR2 YNNKEL (reference sequence). The CDR3 runs to 18 residues. Trimming removed 0 bases at V and 0 bases at J, with 18 bases between. The source material was CD4+ T cells sorted from PBMCs, sampled roughly 5 days after the first yellow fever vaccination. The TCR sequence derives from a man between 18 and 35 years old who received the YFV17D yellow fever vaccine. V and J are TRBV3-1 and TRBJ2-7, with a weak D call TRBD2 (6 bases). The CDR3 sequence is CASSQDWGVKGSSYEQYV. The CDR3 DNA is TGTGCCAGCAGCCAAGATTGGGGGGTTAAAGGGAGCTCCTACGAGCAGTACGTC.